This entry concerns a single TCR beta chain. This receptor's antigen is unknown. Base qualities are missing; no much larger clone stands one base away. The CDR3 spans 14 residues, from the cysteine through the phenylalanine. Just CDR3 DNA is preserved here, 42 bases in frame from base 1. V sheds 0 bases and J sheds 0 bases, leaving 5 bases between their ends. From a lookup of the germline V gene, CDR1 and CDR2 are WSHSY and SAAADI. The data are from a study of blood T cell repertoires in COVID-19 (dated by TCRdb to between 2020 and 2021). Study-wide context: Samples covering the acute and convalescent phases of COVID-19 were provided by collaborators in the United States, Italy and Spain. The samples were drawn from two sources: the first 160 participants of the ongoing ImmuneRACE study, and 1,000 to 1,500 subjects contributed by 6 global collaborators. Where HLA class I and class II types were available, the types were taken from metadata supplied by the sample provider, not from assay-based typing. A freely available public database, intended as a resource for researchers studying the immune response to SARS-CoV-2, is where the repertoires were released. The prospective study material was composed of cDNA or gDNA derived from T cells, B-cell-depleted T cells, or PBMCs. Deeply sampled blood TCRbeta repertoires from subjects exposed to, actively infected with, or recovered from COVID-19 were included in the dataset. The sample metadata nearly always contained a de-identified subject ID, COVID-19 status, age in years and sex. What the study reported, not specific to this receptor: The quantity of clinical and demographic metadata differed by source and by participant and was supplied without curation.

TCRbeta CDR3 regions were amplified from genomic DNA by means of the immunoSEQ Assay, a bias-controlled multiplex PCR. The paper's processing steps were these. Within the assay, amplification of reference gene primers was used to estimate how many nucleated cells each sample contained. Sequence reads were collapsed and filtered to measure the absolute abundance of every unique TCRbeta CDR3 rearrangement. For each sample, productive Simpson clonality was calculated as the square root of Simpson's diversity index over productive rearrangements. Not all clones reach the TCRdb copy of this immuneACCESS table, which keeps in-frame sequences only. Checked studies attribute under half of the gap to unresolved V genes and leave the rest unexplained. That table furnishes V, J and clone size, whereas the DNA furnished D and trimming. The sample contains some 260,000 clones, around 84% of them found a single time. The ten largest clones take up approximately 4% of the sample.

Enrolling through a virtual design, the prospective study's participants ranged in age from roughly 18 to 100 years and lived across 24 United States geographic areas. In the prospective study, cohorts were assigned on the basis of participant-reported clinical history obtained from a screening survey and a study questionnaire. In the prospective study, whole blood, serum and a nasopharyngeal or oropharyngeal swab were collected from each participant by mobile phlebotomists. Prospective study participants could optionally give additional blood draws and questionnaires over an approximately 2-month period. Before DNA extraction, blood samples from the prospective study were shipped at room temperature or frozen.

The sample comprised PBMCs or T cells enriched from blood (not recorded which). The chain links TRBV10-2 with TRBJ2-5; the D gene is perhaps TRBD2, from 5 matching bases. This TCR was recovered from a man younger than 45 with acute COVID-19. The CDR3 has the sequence CASSESGDQETQYF. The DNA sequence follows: TGCGCCAGCAGTGAGTCCGGGGACCAAGAGACCCAGTACTTC.